This passage covers 14 T cell receptor beta chains from one sample sequenced in a study of blood T cells in healthy people across ages. Sample-barcoded 5' priming and a J-beta primer mix drove a second PCR of roughly 6 to 12 cycles. TCRdb re-derived calls from the 5' RACE reads in MiXCR, one entry per CDR3 protein. The sample has roughly 860,000 distinct CDR3 sequences; under 80% are singletons. The sequenced material came from blood. These receptors originate from a man aged 25 to 40 in good health.

This clonotype was recorded only once. This chain uses TRBV6-2 or TRBV6-3 with TRBJ2-1, with 7 bases aligning to TRBD1. Germline-derived CDR1 and CDR2 are MNHEY and SVGEGT. The CDR3 is 14 amino acids. Trimming cost V 2 bases and J 4 bases; bases outside gene matches: 2. The CDR3 loop reads CASSYGGQYNEQFF. The DNA for the CDR3 is TGTGCCAGCAGTTACGGGGGACAGTACAATGAGCAGTTCTTC.

This sequence joins TRBV2 and TRBJ2-1; 14 nucleotides match TRBD2. Per germline, CDR1 SNHLY and CDR2 FYNNEI. The CDR3 runs 17 residues. V shed 4 bases, J shed 2 bases, and the junction held 4 bases outside the gene matches. This CDR3 reads CASSGTSGGSPYNEQFF. The DNA for the CDR3 is TGTGCCAGCAGTGGGACTAGCGGGGGGAGTCCCTACAATGAGCAGTTCTTC. The full variable domain, completed using reference TRBV2 and TRBJ2-1, is EPEVTQTPSHQVTQMGQEVILRCVPISNHLYFYWYRQILGQKVEFLVSFYNNEISEKSEIFDDQFSVERPDGSNFTLKIRSTKLEDSAMYFCASSGTSGGSPYNEQFFGPGTRLTVL.

The rearrangement links TRBV7-6 to TRBJ2-7; the D gene is possibly TRBD2 (5 bases). Looked up from germline, CDR1 is SGHVS and CDR2 is FNYEAQ. The CDR3 is made up of 14 amino acids. Trimming left V 4 bases short and J 7 bases short, with 17 bases between. CDR3 amino acids: CASSSLGVRNEQYF. The CDR3 nucleotides are TGTGCCAGCAGCTCATTGGGAGTCCGGAATGAGCAGTACTTC.

The chain recombines TRBV7-9 with TRBJ2-3; 9 bases line up with TRBD1. Germline CDR1 reads SEHNR; CDR2 reads FQNEAQ (reference sequence). This CDR3 has 16 amino acids. Trimming removed 4 bases from V and 2 bases from J; junction bases left unmatched: 7. In DNA, the CDR3 is TGTGCCAGCAGCTCCCCCGGGACAGGGATCACAGATACGCAGTATTTT. Translated, it gives CASSSPGTGITDTQYF.

The rearrangement links TRBV21-1 to TRBJ2-4; TRBD1 was called by the table and not checked on the DNA. The DNA end is a closer match to TRBJ2-7, so the J assignment may be wrong. TRBV21-1 is a pseudogene. CDR3 size: 16 residues. The CDR3 region has the DNA TGTGCCAGCAGCGAAAGGGACAGGGGGCCTACCGACGAGCAGTACTTC. Its translation: CASSERDRGPTDEQYF.

This clonotype was counted between two and nine times. This chain uses TRBV9 with TRBJ2-1; 9 bases are a match to TRBD2. Germline CDR1 SGDLS, CDR2 YYNGEE. V was clipped by 2 bases and J by 5 bases; unmatched bases: 11. This CDR3 contains 17 residues. The CDR3 reads CASSVSGGGAPNNEQFF. The CDR3 coding sequence is TGTGCCAGCAGCGTCAGCGGCGGGGGGGCCCCAAACAATGAGCAGTTCTTC.

V and J are TRBV7-2 and TRBJ1-1, with 8 bases matching TRBD1. After removal of 2 bases from V and 4 bases from J, the junction contained 6 bases not matched to a gene. The CDR3 sequence is 15 residues long. Per the germline V gene, CDR1 is SGHTA and CDR2 is FQGNSA. Here the CDR3 reads CASSLFTTGGTEAFF. Here the CDR3 DNA reads TGTGCCAGCAGCTTATTCACAACAGGGGGCACTGAAGCTTTCTTT.

This chain links TRBV9 with TRBJ2-1, with TRBD2 matching 13 bases. CDR1 and CDR2 (germline): SGDLS, YYNGEE. The CDR3 is made up of 16 amino acids. With 3 bases clipped from V and 5 bases from J, the junction kept 5 bases outside the gene matches. This CDR3 is CASSAPGLAGHNEQFF. In nucleotides, the CDR3 is TGTGCCAGCAGCGCACCGGGACTAGCGGGGCACAATGAGCAGTTCTTC. The variable domain in full, with the rest retrieved from reference TRBV9 and TRBJ2-1, is DSGVTQTPKHLITATGQRVTLRCSPRSGDLSVYWYQQSLDQGLQFLIQYYNGEERAKGNILERFSAQQFPDLHSELNLSSLELGDSALYFCASSAPGLAGHNEQFFGPGTRLTVL.

The chain combines TRBV4-3 with TRBJ2-7; 7 bases match TRBD1. Trimming removed 5 bases from V and 1 base from J; junction bases left unmatched: 5. Germline-derived CDR1 and CDR2 are LGHNA and YSLEER. This CDR3 spans 14 amino acids. CDR3 coding DNA: TGCGCCAGCAGCTCATCGACAGGGTCCTACGAGCAGTACTTC. Amino acid sequence: CASSSSTGSYEQYF.

This chain connects TRBV5-1 to TRBJ1-4, with D unclear. The germline V gene has CDR1 SGHRS and CDR2 YFSETQ. The V end was cut by 5 bases, the J end by 0 bases, with 14 bases between. CDR3 length: 16 residues. The chain's CDR3 is CASSAGRRTTNEKLFF. CDR3 nucleotides: TGCGCCAGCAGTGCCGGGCGTCGGACAACTAATGAAAAACTGTTTTTT.

As concerns this clonotype: This may be a read error: a much more frequent sequence differs by one nucleotide. The chain has TRBV7-3 and TRBJ2-1, with D perhaps TRBD2 (7 bases). The CDR3 has 16 residues. Per germline, CDR1 SGHTA and CDR2 FQGTGA. CDR3 sequence: CAGSFLGAGAYNEQFF. The DNA for the CDR3 is TGTGCCGGCAGCTTCCTGGGGGCGGGGGCGTACAATGAGCAGTTCTTC.

The CDR3 protein is CASSLGQENTEAFF. The CDR3 DNA sequence: TGTGCCAGCAGCTTGGGACAGGAGAACACTGAAGCTTTCTTT. The J gene is TRBJ1-1, the V gene TRBV7-3, with 8 bases fitting TRBD1. Per the germline V gene, CDR1 is SGHTA and CDR2 is FQGTGA. The CDR3 loop spans 14 amino acids. V lost 3 bases, J lost 1 base, and 1 base stayed unmatched.

The V call is TRBV28, the J call TRBJ2-1, with no clear D. Germline CDR1 is MDHEN and CDR2 is SYDVKM. The CDR3 totals 11 residues. Trimming left V 7 bases short and J 10 bases short, with 11 bases between. CDR3 sequence reads: CASTLLEEQFF. CDR3 nucleotide sequence: TGTGCCAGCACCCTACTCGAAGAGCAGTTCTTC.

This clonotype was picked up one time. The chain has TRBV9 and TRBJ2-5, with 9 bases lining up with TRBD1. The CDR3 sequence is 15 residues long. J gave up 4 bases and V 3 bases, and 7 bases lay outside the gene matches. The germline CDR1 and CDR2 sequences are SGDLS and YYNGEE. This CDR3 reads CASSAGDREVETQYF. The CDR3 nucleotides are TGTGCCAGCAGCGCGGGGGACAGGGAGGTAGAGACCCAGTACTTC.